The 8 T cell receptor beta chains listed next were all sequenced from one sample in a study of blood T cell repertoires in COVID-19. Here immunoSEQ multiplex PCR was the method, and the copy in TCRdb shows in-frame clones only, minus some. The data hold hundreds of thousands of clones, with about 80% observed a single time. The material sequenced was peripheral blood. The receptor source for this set is a woman older than 75 with acute or convalescent COVID-19.

This clone has just a few counts. J is TRBJ1-2 and V is TRBV2, with 11 bases lining up with TRBD1. There are 15 residues in the CDR3. Losses at the gene ends were 6 bases for V and 4 bases for J; bases not matched to a gene: 7. Germline V lookup: CDR1 SNHLY, CDR2 FYNNEI. The CDR3 DNA sequence: TGTGCCAGCAGGTCCCGGGACAGGGGGACCTATGGCTACACCTTC. Its translation is CASRSRDRGTYGYTF. The full variable domain, completed using reference TRBV2 and TRBJ1-2, is EPEVTQTPSHQVTQMGQEVILRCVPISNHLYFYWYRQILGQKVEFLVSFYNNEISEKSEIFDDQFSVERPDGSNFTLKIRSTKLEDSAMYFCASRSRDRGTYGYTFGSGTRLTVV.

The chain uses TRBV12-3 or TRBV12-4 and TRBJ1-5, with D unresolved. The CDR3 totals 13 residues. V was trimmed by 3 bases and J by 5 bases, leaving 8 bases between them. The CDR3 DNA sequence: TGTGCCAGCAGTTTGGGCGGGTATCAGCCCCAGCATTTT. This sequence encodes CASSLGGYQPQHF.

The chain employs TRBV5-1 and TRBJ1-1; D is uncertain. Germline loops: CDR1 SGHRS, CDR2 YFSETQ. The ends were cut back, 3 bases at V and 0 bases at J, with 12 bases in the middle. This CDR3 has 15 residues. CDR3 coding DNA: TGCGCCAGCAGCTACCTGGCAGGCTTGAACACTGAAGCTTTCTTT. As protein: CASSYLAGLNTEAFF. The full variable domain, with the rest looked up from reference TRBV5-1 and TRBJ1-1, is KAGVTQTPRYLIKTRGQQVTLSCSPISGHRSVSWYQQTPGQGLQFLFEYFSETQRNKGNFPGRFSGRQFSNSRSEMNVSTLELGDSALYLCASSYLAGLNTEAFFGQGTRLTVV.

The chain is built from TRBV5-4 and TRBJ1-4; no clear D gene. V was cut by 5 bases and J by 0 bases, with 14 bases left in between. Germline CDR1 is SGHNT and CDR2 is YYREEE (reference sequence). This CDR3 comprises 16 residues. CDR3 sequence: CASSPGGVATNEKLFF. CDR3 sequence (DNA): TGTGCCAGCAGTCCCGGCGGGGTCGCAACTAATGAAAAACTGTTTTTT.

This chain joins TRBV18 and TRBJ1-4, with D hard to call. Trimming stripped 1 base from V and 7 bases from J, with 10 bases between. This CDR3 has 14 amino acids. Germline V gene lookup returns CDR1 KGHSH and CDR2 LQKENI. The CDR3 bases are TGTGCCAGCTCACCACAGCGGTTCGGTGAAAAACTGTTTTTT. It encodes CASSPQRFGEKLFF.

This clone was recorded only once. The CDR3 coding sequence is TGTGCTAGTGCCATCCTAACAGGGGGCGGTGAAAAACTGTTTTTT. This gives the protein CASAILTGGGEKLFF. The V and J genes are TRBV12-5 and TRBJ1-4; TRBD1 matches at 9 bases. J gave up 7 bases and V 7 bases, and 10 bases lay outside the gene matches. The CDR3 contains 15 residues. Germline CDR1 reads LGHNT; CDR2 reads FRNRAP.

V is TRBV6-5 and J is TRBJ2-1; a possible D gene is TRBD1 (6 bases). This CDR3 has 14 amino acids. Germline V gives CDR1 MNHEY, CDR2 SVGAGI. The V gene lost 8 bases and the J gene lost 4 bases, with 15 bases spanning the gap. Here the CDR3 DNA reads TGTGCCAGCGGGTGGGGACAAGGATACAATGAGCAGTTCTTC. This sequence encodes CASGWGQGYNEQFF.

The chain is built from TRBV13 and TRBJ1-6; TRBD1 is a possible D gene (6 bases). Trimming cost V 5 bases and J 0 bases, with 11 bases left between them. Germline V gene lookup returns CDR1 PRHDT and CDR2 FYEKMQ (reference sequence). CDR3 length equals 16 residues. In DNA form, the CDR3 reads TGTGCCAGCAGCGCCGACAGGAGCTCCTATAATTCACCCCTCCACTTT. Translating gives CASSADRSSYNSPLHF.